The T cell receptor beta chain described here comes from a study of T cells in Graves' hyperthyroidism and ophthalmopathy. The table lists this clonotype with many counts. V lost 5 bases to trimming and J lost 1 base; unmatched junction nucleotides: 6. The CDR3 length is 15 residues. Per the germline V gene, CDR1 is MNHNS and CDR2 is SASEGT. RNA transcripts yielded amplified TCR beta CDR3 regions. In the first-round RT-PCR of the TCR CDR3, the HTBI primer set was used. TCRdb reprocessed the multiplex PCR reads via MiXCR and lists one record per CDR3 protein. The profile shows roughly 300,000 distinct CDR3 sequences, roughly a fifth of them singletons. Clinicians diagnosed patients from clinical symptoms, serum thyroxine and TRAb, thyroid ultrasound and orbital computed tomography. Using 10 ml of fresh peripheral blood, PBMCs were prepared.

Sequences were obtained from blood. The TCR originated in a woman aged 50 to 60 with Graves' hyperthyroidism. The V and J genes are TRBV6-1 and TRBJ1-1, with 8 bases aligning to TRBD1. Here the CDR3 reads CASSQGTGWNTEAFF. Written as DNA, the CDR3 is TGTGCCAGCAGTCAAGGGACAGGTTGGAACACTGAAGCTTTCTTT.